In this sample, the clone carrying this T cell receptor (beta chain) turned up many times. Its cognate antigen is unknown. This record belongs to a study of blood T cells in healthy people across ages. Study findings and constraints: Samples with more naive T cells showed higher observed beta diversity. In the absence of known donor CMV status, changes in expanded clonotypes were possibly confounded.

Alongside a J-beta primer mix, a sample-barcoded 5' primer served in a second PCR lasting about 7 to 12 cycles. Each cDNA was tagged by a template-switch adaptor containing 12 random nucleotides. TCRdb re-called the 5' RACE reads with MiXCR, one entry per CDR3 protein. The table has some 1.5 million distinct CDR3 sequences, approximately 42% seen once; the top ten hold about 4%. Germline trimming cut 4 bases from V and 3 bases from J; bases unmatched to any gene: 10. Germline values: CDR1 SQVTM, CDR2 ANQGSEA. The CDR3 totals 15 residues. Per-sample PBMC isolation yielded at least 6.5 million cells. Sequenced sample: blood. The TCR sequence derives from a woman aged 18-29 years in good health. V gene TRBV29-1 combines with J gene TRBJ2-7; 9 bases line up with TRBD1. The CDR3 DNA is TGCAGCGTTGTCTTTGGGGGACAGGGCCGCTACGAGCAGTACTTC. It translates to CSVVFGGQGRYEQYF.